This is a list of T cell receptor beta chains from one sample in a study of chemoradiotherapy in HPV16-positive cancers. Some clones are missing from TCRdb's copy, which holds only in-frame ones; the method was immunoSEQ multiplex PCR. Altogether tens of thousands of clones are present, roughly 77% being singletons, with the ten largest covering about 4.1%. Sequencing was performed on blood, taken from a patient who underwent chemoradiotherapy. The source is a human donor with HPV-associated anogenital cancer. Both conserved end residues are part of each CDR3. Size values are once, few and many counts, or a class for expanded clones, and some rows have none.

CDR3 length,clone size,J gene,V gene,CDR3 protein
15,.,TRBJ1-2,TRBV4-3,CASSQDRDSLYGYTF
14,.,TRBJ1-6,TRBV19,CASSSQMNNSPLHF
14,.,TRBJ2-5,TRBV7-7,CASQKRGGPETQYF
16,few,TRBJ2-2,TRBV7-3,CASSLSPGVNTGELFF
16,.,TRBJ2-5,TRBV5-1,CASSLGDRGGMETQYF
13,.,TRBJ2-3,TRBV6-6,CASSQAGGNTQYF
15,.,TRBJ1-2,TRBV27,CASSPRGRGGDGYTF
13,once,TRBJ1-1,TRBV6-1,CATAQGAGTEAFF
14,.,TRBJ1-2,TRBV4-3,CASSQDTATYGYTF
14,.,TRBJ2-5,TRBV29-1,CSARPGGGAGTQYF
16,.,TRBJ1-5,TRBV7-9,CASSPGTGNSNQPQHF
16,.,TRBJ2-3,TRBV11-2,CASSLDRARTTDTQYF
16,.,TRBJ2-2,TRBV11-2,CASRYPGRRLPGELFF
14,.,TRBJ1-3,TRBV5-1,CASSFGSSGNTIYF
13,once,TRBJ2-7,TRBV7-6,CASSSGQIYEQYF
14,.,TRBJ2-1,TRBV18,CASSPPVTYNEQFF
13,.,TRBJ2-7,TRBV14,CASSQDLVYEQYF
11,once,TRBJ1-1,TRBV20-1,CSASQNTEAFF
12,.,TRBJ1-2,TRBV30,CAWTPQGFGYTF
14,.,TRBJ1-2,TRBV6-1,CASNPGQGFYGYTF
15,.,TRBJ1-1,TRBV5-1,CASSLEAGAGTEAFF
13,.,TRBJ2-7,TRBV5-4,CASSPGLAYEQYF
14,.,TRBJ2-5,TRBV28,CASSLFVPPGTQYF
16,.,TRBJ2-2,TRBV18,CASSPYSSPGPGELFF
15,few,TRBJ1-2,TRBV30,CAWSVGGQGSYGYTF
12,once,TRBJ1-2,TRBV7-2,CASSGNRGGYTF
15,.,TRBJ1-6,TRBV7-2,CASSLGSSYNSPLHF
14,.,TRBJ1-2,TRBV7-2,CASSPSDRNYGYTF
14,.,TRBJ1-2,TRBV6-5,CASTRDSSPYGYTF
15,.,TRBJ1-5,TRBV27,CASSLSNGLNQPQHF
15,.,TRBJ1-5,TRBV27,CASIYTKGANQPQHF
15,once,TRBJ2-1,TRBV7-3,CASRSPGLASNEQFF
15,.,TRBJ1-1,TRBV9,CASSVGQSVNTEAFF
16,.,TRBJ1-2,TRBV16,CASSQSMGVGAYGYTF
13,.,TRBJ2-3,TRBV11-2,CASSPQESGVQYF
15,.,TRBJ1-5,TRBV6-1,CASSGEFGGNQPQHF
14,.,TRBJ1-1,TRBV5-8,CASSLAATNTEAFF
14,.,TRBJ2-7,TRBV10-3,CAISELTVGYEQYF
14,.,TRBJ2-6,TRBV9,CASSTFSGANVLTF
15,.,TRBJ2-2,TRBV5-1,CASSPTGGNTGELFF
16,.,TRBJ1-4,TRBV18,CASSPFGIRANEKLFF
13,.,TRBJ1-1,TRBV19,CASSIGGAAEAFF
13,.,TRBJ1-3,TRBV10-1,CASSGDPGNTIYF
11,.,TRBJ2-3,TRBV7-9,CASRFGDTQYF
14,.,TRBJ1-5,TRBV2,CASNPQGGGQPQHF
14,.,TRBJ1-1,TRBV28,CASLVGAANTEAFF
14,.,TRBJ1-4,TRBV7-6,CASSPRGQGEKLFF
16,.,TRBJ2-5,TRBV5-1,CASSSASGGAGETQYF
13,once,TRBJ1-1,TRBV2,CASAPDQNTEAFF
15,.,TRBJ2-5,TRBV4-1,CASSQAGGPTETQYF
13,.,TRBJ1-1,TRBV7-8,CASSLLRGPEAFF
15,.,TRBJ1-4,TRBV10-2,CASNERDRGNEKLFF
15,.,TRBJ1-3,TRBV5-6,CASSRGAVSGNTIYF
15,.,TRBJ2-1,TRBV7-6,CASSLAGTSLDEQFF
13,.,TRBJ2-7,TRBV5-6,CASSHLVRYEQYF
18,.,TRBJ1-2,TRBV7-8,CASSLPSGEALVDYGYTF
13,.,TRBJ2-1,TRBV5-1,CASSPGVYNEQFF
17,.,TRBJ2-2,TRBV5-1,CASEGTGGLSNTGELFF
15,.,TRBJ2-1,TRBV9,CASSALAGGQNEQFF
15,.,TRBJ2-7,TRBV18,CASSPPGGTSYEQYF